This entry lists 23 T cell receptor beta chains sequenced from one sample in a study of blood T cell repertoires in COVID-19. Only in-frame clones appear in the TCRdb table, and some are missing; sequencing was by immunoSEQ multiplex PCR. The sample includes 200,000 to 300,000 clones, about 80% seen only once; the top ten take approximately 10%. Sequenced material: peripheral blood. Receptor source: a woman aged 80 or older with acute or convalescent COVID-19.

CDR3 DNA sequence: TGTGCCAGCAGCCAGGACAGGACCTTAGCCAAAAACATTCAGTACTTC. As protein: CASSQDRTLAKNIQYF. This rearrangement joins TRBV5-4 to TRBJ2-4; TRBD1 agrees at 7 bases. The J segment lost 0 bases and the V segment lost 4 bases, leaving 7 bases of the junction unmatched. Germline V gene lookup returns CDR1 SGHNT and CDR2 YYREEE (reference sequence). The CDR3 is made up of 16 amino acids.

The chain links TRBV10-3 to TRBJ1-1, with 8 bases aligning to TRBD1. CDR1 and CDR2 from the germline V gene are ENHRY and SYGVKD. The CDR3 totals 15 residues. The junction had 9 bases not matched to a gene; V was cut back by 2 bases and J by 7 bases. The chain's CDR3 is CAISEPDRGWGEAFF. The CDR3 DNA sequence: TGTGCCATCAGTGAGCCAGACAGGGGATGGGGTGAAGCTTTCTTT.

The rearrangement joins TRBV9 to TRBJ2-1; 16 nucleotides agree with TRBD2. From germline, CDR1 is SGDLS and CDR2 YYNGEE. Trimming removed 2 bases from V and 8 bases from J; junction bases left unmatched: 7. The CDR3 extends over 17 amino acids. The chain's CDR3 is CASSVGTSGGDRYEQFF. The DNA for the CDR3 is TGTGCCAGCAGCGTTGGGACTAGCGGGGGGGATCGCTATGAGCAGTTCTTC.

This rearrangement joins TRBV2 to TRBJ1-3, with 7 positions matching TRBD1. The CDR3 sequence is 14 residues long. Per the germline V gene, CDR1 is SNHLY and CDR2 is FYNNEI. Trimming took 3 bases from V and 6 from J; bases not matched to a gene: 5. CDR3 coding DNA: TGTGCCAGCAGTGAGGGGACAGAGGTAAACACCATATATTTT. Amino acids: CASSEGTEVNTIYF.

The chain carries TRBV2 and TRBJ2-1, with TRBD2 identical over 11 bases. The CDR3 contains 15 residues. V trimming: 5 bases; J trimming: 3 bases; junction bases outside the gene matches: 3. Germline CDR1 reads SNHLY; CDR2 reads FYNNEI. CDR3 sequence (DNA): TGTGCCAGCAGTCTACTAGCGGGGGTCTACAATGAGCAGTTCTTC. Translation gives CASSLLAGVYNEQFF.

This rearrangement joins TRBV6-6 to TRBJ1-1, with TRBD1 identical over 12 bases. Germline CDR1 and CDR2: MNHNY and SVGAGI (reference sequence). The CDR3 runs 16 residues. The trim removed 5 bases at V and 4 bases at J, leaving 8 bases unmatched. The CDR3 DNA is TGTGCCAGCAGTCCTGGGACAGGGGGCTCGGGCACTGAAGCTTTCTTT. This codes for CASSPGTGGSGTEAFF.

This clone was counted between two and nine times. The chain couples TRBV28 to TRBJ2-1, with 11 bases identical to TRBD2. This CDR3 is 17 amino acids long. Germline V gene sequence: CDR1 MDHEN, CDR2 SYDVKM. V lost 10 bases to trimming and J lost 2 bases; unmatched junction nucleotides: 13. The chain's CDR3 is CATNRGFSGGAYNEQFF. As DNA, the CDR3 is TGTGCCACGAACAGGGGCTTTAGCGGGGGGGCCTACAATGAGCAGTTCTTC.

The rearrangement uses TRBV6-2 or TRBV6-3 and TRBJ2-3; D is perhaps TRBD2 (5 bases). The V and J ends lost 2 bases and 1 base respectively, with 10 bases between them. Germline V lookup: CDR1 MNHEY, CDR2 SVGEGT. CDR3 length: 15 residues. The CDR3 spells CASSYRGPGTDTQYF. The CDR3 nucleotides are TGTGCCAGCAGTTACCGCGGGCCCGGCACAGATACGCAGTATTTT.

The CDR3 reads CASSTGLAGLNEQFF. In DNA form, the CDR3 reads TGTGCCAGTAGTACCGGACTAGCGGGGTTGAATGAGCAGTTCTTC. The V gene is TRBV19, the J gene TRBJ2-1, with 12 bases lining up with TRBD2. From germline, CDR1 is LNHDA and CDR2 SQIVND (reference sequence). The CDR3 length is 15 residues. V shed 4 bases, J shed 7 bases, and the junction held 5 bases outside the gene matches. The entire variable domain, with the rest obtained from reference TRBV19 and TRBJ2-1, is as follows: DGGITQSPKYLFRKEGQNVTLSCEQNLNHDAMYWYRQDPGQGLRLIYYSQIVNDFQKGDIAEGYSVSREKKESFPLTVTSAQKNPTAFYLCASSTGLAGLNEQFFGPGTRLTVL.

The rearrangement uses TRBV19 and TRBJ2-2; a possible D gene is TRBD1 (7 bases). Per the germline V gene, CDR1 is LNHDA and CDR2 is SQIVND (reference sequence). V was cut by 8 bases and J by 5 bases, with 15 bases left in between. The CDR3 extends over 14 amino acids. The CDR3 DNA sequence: TGTGCCAGTCGTCCGACAGGGAGGACCGGGGAGCTGTTTTTT. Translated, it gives CASRPTGRTGELFF.

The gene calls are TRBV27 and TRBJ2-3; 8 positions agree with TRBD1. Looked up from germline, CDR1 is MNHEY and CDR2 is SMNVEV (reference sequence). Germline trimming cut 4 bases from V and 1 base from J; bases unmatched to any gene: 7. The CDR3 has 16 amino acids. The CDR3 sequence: CASSYRTGSGTDTQYF. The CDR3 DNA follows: TGTGCCAGCAGTTACCGGACAGGGTCGGGCACAGATACGCAGTATTTT.

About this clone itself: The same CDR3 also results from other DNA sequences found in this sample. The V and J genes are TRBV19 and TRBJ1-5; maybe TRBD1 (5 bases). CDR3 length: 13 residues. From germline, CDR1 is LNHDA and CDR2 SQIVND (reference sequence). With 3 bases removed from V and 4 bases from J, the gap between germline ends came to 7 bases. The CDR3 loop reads CASSIRGNQPQHF. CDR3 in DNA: TGTGCCAGTAGTATCCGGGGGAATCAGCCCCAGCATTTT.

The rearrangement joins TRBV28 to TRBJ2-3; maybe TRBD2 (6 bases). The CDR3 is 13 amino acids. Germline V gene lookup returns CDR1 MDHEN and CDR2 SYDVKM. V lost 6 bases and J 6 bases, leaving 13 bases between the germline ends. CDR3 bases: TGTGCCAGCAGCCTTCGGGAGCCGGATACGCAGTATTTT. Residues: CASSLREPDTQYF.

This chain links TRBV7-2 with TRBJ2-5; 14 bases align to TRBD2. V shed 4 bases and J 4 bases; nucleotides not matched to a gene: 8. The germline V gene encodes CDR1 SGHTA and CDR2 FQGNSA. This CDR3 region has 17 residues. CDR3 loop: CASSSSTSGGARETQYF. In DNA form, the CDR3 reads TGTGCCAGCAGCTCCTCGACTAGCGGGGGGGCTAGAGAGACCCAGTACTTC.

The CDR3 reads CASSLGGDGSPLHF. In nucleotides, the CDR3 is TGCGCCAGCAGCTTAGGGGGGGACGGGTCACCCCTCCACTTT. The chain employs TRBV5-1 and TRBJ1-6, with D tentatively TRBD1 (6 bases). Germline V gene sequence: CDR1 SGHRS, CDR2 YFSETQ. V dropped 2 bases and J dropped 10 bases, with 13 bases sitting between them. This CDR3 contains 14 residues.

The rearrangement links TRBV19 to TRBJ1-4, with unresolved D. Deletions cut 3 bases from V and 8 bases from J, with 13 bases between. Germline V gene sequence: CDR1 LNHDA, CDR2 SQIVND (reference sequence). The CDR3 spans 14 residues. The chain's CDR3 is CASSIAGIGEKLFF. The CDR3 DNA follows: TGTGCCAGTAGTATCGCGGGGATTGGCGAAAAACTGTTTTTT. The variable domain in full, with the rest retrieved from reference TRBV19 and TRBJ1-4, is DGGITQSPKYLFRKEGQNVTLSCEQNLNHDAMYWYRQDPGQGLRLIYYSQIVNDFQKGDIAEGYSVSREKKESFPLTVTSAQKNPTAFYLCASSIAGIGEKLFFGSGTQLSVL.

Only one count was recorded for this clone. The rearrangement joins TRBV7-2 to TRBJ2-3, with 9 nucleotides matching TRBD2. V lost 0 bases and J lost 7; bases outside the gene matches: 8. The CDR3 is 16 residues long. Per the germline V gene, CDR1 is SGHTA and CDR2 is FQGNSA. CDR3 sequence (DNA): TGTGCCAGCAGCTTAGCGGTTGGGACTAGCACGTATACGCAGTATTTT. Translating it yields CASSLAVGTSTYTQYF.

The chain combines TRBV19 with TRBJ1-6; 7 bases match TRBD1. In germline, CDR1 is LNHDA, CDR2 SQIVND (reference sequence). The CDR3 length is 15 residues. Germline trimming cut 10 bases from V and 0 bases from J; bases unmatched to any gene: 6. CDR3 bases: TGTGCCATTAACAGGGACAGCTCCTATAATTCACCCCTCCACTTT. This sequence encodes CAINRDSSYNSPLHF.

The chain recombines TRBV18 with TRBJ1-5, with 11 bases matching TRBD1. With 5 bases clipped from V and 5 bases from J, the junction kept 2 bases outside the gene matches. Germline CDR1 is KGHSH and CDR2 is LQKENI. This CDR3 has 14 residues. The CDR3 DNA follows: TGTGCCAGCTCAACGGACAGGGGGCATCAGCCCCAGCATTTT. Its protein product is CASSTDRGHQPQHF.

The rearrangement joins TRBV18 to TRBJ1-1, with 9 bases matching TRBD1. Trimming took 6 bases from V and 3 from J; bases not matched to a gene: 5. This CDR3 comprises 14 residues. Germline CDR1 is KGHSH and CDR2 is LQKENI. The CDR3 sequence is CASSLQGAYTEAFF. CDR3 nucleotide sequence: TGTGCCAGCTCCCTACAGGGGGCGTACACTGAAGCTTTCTTT. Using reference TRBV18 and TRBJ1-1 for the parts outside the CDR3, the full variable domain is NAGVMQNPRHLVRRRGQEARLRCSPMKGHSHVYWYRQLPEEGLKFMVYLQKENIIDESGMPKERFSAEFPKEGPSILRIQQVVRGDSAAYFCASSLQGAYTEAFFGQGTRLTVV.

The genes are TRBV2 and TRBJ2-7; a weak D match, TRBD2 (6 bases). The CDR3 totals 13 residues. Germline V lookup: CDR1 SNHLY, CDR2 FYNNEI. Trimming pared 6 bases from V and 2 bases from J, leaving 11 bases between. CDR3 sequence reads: CASSRDSAYEQYF. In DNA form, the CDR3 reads TGTGCCAGCAGCCGGGACTCTGCCTACGAGCAGTACTTC.

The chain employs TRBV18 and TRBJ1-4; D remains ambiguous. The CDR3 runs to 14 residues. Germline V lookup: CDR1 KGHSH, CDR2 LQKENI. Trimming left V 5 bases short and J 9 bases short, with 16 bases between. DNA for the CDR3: TGTGCCAGCTCAACCGAGGCGGCCGGCCAAAAACTGTTTTTT. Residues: CASSTEAAGQKLFF.

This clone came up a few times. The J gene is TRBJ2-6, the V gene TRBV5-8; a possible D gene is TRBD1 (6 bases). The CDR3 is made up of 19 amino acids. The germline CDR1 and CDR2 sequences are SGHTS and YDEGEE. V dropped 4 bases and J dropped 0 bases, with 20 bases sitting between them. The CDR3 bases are TGTGCCAGCAGCCCCTGGGGAGAGAGGGGGTTCTCTGGGGCCAACGTCCTGACTTTC. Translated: CASSPWGERGFSGANVLTF.